This T cell receptor beta chain was retrieved from a study of blood T cell repertoires in COVID-19. Study-wide background: Whether acute or convalescent, the COVID-19 samples came from the United States, Italy and Spain. From T cells, B-cell-depleted T cells, or PBMCs came the material, which was cDNA or gDNA.

In the authors' workflow: Estimates of nucleated cell counts were drawn from the amplification of reference gene primers. Assay: immunoSEQ multiplex PCR; the TCRdb copy retains only in-frame clones and omits some. V and J calls and clone size are copied from that table; D and trimming were computed from the DNA. The data contain about 260,000 clones, roughly 90% of them singletons. V dropped 9 bases and J dropped 3; count of bases not matched to a gene: 6. Germline assignment: CDR1 MNHEY and CDR2 SVGAGI. The CDR3 spans 14 residues. The receptor was isolated from a man aged 55 to 70 who had recovered from COVID-19. Sequenced input: peripheral blood. V is TRBV6-5 and J is TRBJ1-4, with 8 bases identical to TRBD1. CDR3 bases: TGTGCCAGTCGGACAGGGTGGGCTAATGAAAAACTGTTTTTT. As protein: CASRTGWANEKLFF.